Listed below are T cell receptor beta chains from one sample, sequenced in a study of identical twins. Each CDR3 protein is one row after TCRdb ran MiXCR on the 5' RACE reads. The data hold hundreds of thousands of distinct CDR3 sequences, with about 12% observed a single time. These same records also appear under a second study, on yellow fever vaccine responses in identical twins.

The material sequenced was PBMCs. These receptors originate from a woman under 30 in good health. The CDR3 runs from the conserved cysteine through the conserved F or W. D genes are given only for firm matches. Not all rows give a size; the values are once, few, many and, for expanded clones, a class.

.,few,TRBV20-1,TRBJ2-1,CSAIPEANEQFF,TGCAGTGCCATTCCGGAAGCCAATGAGCAGTTCTTC
TRBD1,few,TRBV5-4,TRBJ1-6,CASSPGGSFGYNSPLHF,TGTGCCAGCAGCCCAGGGGGTTCGTTTGGGTATAATTCACCCCTCCACTTT
TRBD1,.,TRBV6-5,TRBJ2-5,CASSYSTGIEETQYF,TGTGCCAGCAGTTACTCGACAGGGATTGAGGAGACCCAGTACTTC
.,many,TRBV4-1,TRBJ2-3,CASSQVGTSTDTQYF,TGCGCCAGCAGCCAAGTCGGGACTAGCACAGATACGCAGTATTTT
TRBD2,many,TRBV11-1,TRBJ2-1,CASTPDGASGGQSSYNEQFF,TGTGCCAGCACCCCAGACGGGGCTAGCGGGGGGCAGAGCTCCTACAATGAGCAGTTCTTC
TRBD2,.,TRBV5-1,TRBJ2-1,CASSLALLAGGNEQFF,TGCGCCAGCAGCTTGGCCTTACTAGCGGGGGGCAATGAGCAGTTCTTC
TRBD2,.,TRBV3-1,TRBJ2-1,CASSLLGTSGRGWNEQFF,TGTGCCAGCAGCCTCCTCGGGACTAGCGGGAGAGGTTGGAATGAGCAGTTCTTC
TRBD1,.,TRBV12-3/TRBV12-4,TRBJ1-1,CASSIRQGSEAFF,TGTGCCAGCAGTATCCGACAGGGCTCTGAAGCTTTCTTT
TRBD2,many,TRBV3-1,TRBJ2-1,CASSPLPSGHYNEQFF,TGTGCCAGCAGCCCCCTCCCTAGCGGGCATTACAATGAGCAGTTCTTC
.,few,TRBV11-2,TRBJ2-5,CASSLTRDIRLETQYF,TGTGCCAGCAGCTTAACCCGGGACATTAGGCTAGAGACCCAGTACTTC
.,many,TRBV13,TRBJ2-2,CASSLRGKQTDGELFF,TGTGCCAGCAGCTTACGGGGGAAGCAGACCGACGGGGAGCTGTTTTTT
.,few,TRBV6-1,TRBJ2-3,CASSEGGQTDTQYF,TGTGCCAGCAGTGAAGGGGGGCAAACAGATACGCAGTATTTT
TRBD1,few,TRBV20-1,TRBJ1-2,CSARDQGVGYTF,TGCAGTGCTAGAGATCAGGGGGTTGGCTACACCTTC
.,few,TRBV5-1,TRBJ2-2,CASSPGTPSNTGELFF,TGCGCCAGCAGCCCCGGGACTCCCTCGAACACCGGGGAGCTGTTTTTT
.,.,TRBV12-1,TRBJ2-1,CSVTLPGLAFSDEQFF,TGCAGCGTGACTCTACCGGGACTAGCTTTTTCAGATGAGCAGTTCTTC
.,.,TRBV12-3/TRBV12-4,TRBJ2-7,CASSTRTEKIGEQYF,TGTGCCAGCAGTACGAGGACAGAAAAAATCGGGGAGCAGTACTTC
TRBD1,few,TRBV27,TRBJ2-7,CASSLSPGQTYEQYF,TGTGCCAGCAGTTTATCGCCGGGACAGACTTACGAGCAGTACTTC
TRBD2,.,TRBV9,TRBJ2-5,CASTVTGGVDETQYF,TGTGCCAGCACCGTGACGGGAGGGGTTGACGAGACCCAGTACTTC
TRBD1,many,TRBV11-3,TRBJ1-5,CASSLGQGDNQPQHF,TGTGCCAGCAGCTTAGGACAGGGAGACAATCAGCCCCAGCATTTT
.,.,TRBV6-5,TRBJ2-2,CASSFTGIMNTGELFF,TGTGCCAGCAGTTTCACGGGGATAATGAACACCGGGGAGCTGTTTTTT
TRBD1,many,TRBV15,TRBJ1-6,CATSRRGQYNSPLHF,TGTGCCACCAGCAGGCGGGGACAGTATAATTCACCCCTCCACTTT
.,.,TRBV28,TRBJ1-2,CASSPALVYGYTF,TGTGCCAGCAGTCCCGCCCTAGTCTATGGCTACACCTTC
TRBD2,.,TRBV20-1,TRBJ2-1,CSARDPTSGEYNEQFF,TGCAGTGCTAGAGATCCGACTAGCGGGGAATACAATGAGCAGTTCTTC
TRBD2,.,TRBV11-3,TRBJ2-1,CASSPGTSGRTRNEQFF,TGTGCCAGCAGCCCCGGGACTAGCGGGAGGACGCGCAATGAGCAGTTCTTC
.,few,TRBV29-1,TRBJ2-1,CSVEGGRPSLIPYNEQFF,TGCAGCGTTGAAGGGGGGAGGCCCTCATTGATCCCCTACAATGAGCAGTTCTTC
.,.,TRBV10-3,TRBJ2-2,CAVSKGPGELFF,TGTGCCGTCAGCAAGGGCCCCGGGGAGCTGTTTTTT
TRBD1,.,TRBV12-3/TRBV12-4,TRBJ2-6,CASSPTGTGTSGANVLTF,TGTGCCAGCAGTCCGACCGGGACAGGGACATCTGGGGCCAACGTCCTGACTTTC
.,few,TRBV12-3/TRBV12-4,TRBJ2-2,CASRGGGLNTGELFF,TGTGCCAGCAGGGGCGGGGGCCTCAACACCGGGGAGCTGTTTTTT
TRBD2,.,TRBV20-1,TRBJ2-1,CSARETSGSSSYNEQFF,TGCAGTGCTAGAGAGACTAGCGGGAGTAGCTCCTACAATGAGCAGTTCTTC
.,many,TRBV7-9,TRBJ2-1,CASSPATGSYNEQFF,TGTGCCAGCAGCCCCGCGACTGGCTCCTACAATGAGCAGTTCTTC
TRBD2,.,TRBV28,TRBJ2-1,CASSIQREARPKQFF,TGTGCCAGCAGTATCCAGCGGGAGGCCCGACCGAAGCAGTTCTTC
TRBD2,.,TRBV29-1,TRBJ2-1,CSAEGIETSVYNEQFF,TGCAGCGCCGAAGGAATCGAGACTAGCGTCTACAATGAGCAGTTCTTC
.,.,TRBV7-3,TRBJ2-3,CASSLIFGVAADTQYF,TGTGCCAGCAGCTTAATTTTTGGGGTCGCTGCAGATACGCAGTATTTT
TRBD2,few,TRBV9,TRBJ2-3,CASSVGVAGDASTDTQYF,TGTGCCAGCAGCGTAGGGGTAGCGGGCGACGCTAGCACAGATACGCAGTATTTT
.,many,TRBV20-1,TRBJ1-5,CSARAGNQPQHF,TGCAGTGCTAGAGCAGGGAATCAGCCCCAGCATTTT
TRBD2,.,TRBV6-5,TRBJ2-7,CASSYSNSGRVQYF,TGTGCCAGCAGTTACTCGAACAGCGGGAGAGTCCAGTACTTC
.,few,TRBV24-1,TRBJ2-2,CATQTGGDFSGELFF,TGTGCCACACAGACGGGGGGCGATTTCTCCGGGGAGCTGTTTTTT
TRBD2,few,TRBV20-1,TRBJ2-1,CSARVGLAGGFEQFF,TGCAGTGCTAGAGTAGGACTAGCGGGGGGGTTCGAGCAGTTCTTC
TRBD1,.,TRBV4-2,TRBJ2-1,CASSQDLNVGQGENNEQFF,TGTGCCAGCAGCCAAGATTTGAATGTAGGACAGGGGGAAAACAATGAGCAGTTCTTC
.,.,TRBV3-1,TRBJ1-3,CASSRVTSSGNTIYF,TGTGCCAGCAGCCGTGTCACATCCTCTGGAAACACCATATATTTT